This T cell receptor (beta chain) was profiled in a study of cytomegalovirus exposure and HLA in healthy donors. Study overall: The same platform used for the 666 first-cohort repertoires was also used for the 100 to 150 validation repertoires, as a later analysis reported.

The J segment lost 0 bases and the V segment lost 4 bases, leaving 8 bases of the junction unmatched. The CDR3 is 17 amino acids. Germline V lookup: CDR1 MDHEN, CDR2 SYDVKM. The donors were in the approximately 130-subject validation cohort; that cohort was separate from the roughly 700-subject first cohort. Generated by immunoSEQ multiplex PCR, the TCRdb table keeps only in-frame clones and is missing some. Altogether tens of thousands of clones are present, about 96% being singletons, with the ten largest covering 1.5% to 2%. What was sequenced was PBMCs. The chain joins TRBV28 to TRBJ2-4; 8 bases agree with TRBD1. The TCR was taken from a man between 18 and 35 years old in good health and CMV-seropositive. The CDR3 nucleotides are TGTGCCAGCAGTTCATATACGGACAGGGCAGCCAAAAACATTCAGTACTTC. Residues: CASSSYTDRAAKNIQYF.